Shown below are 9 T cell receptor beta chains from a single sample sequenced in a study of blood T cell repertoires in COVID-19. Measured with immunoSEQ multiplex PCR; TCRdb has only the in-frame clones, and not every one. The table lists about 93,000 clones, almost 80% of them singletons. The specimen was peripheral blood. The receptors stem from a human donor in a cohort sampled during active COVID-19.

This clone showed up just a few times. This rearrangement joins TRBV28 to TRBJ2-1; a possible D gene is TRBD2 (6 bases). The CDR3 consists of 15 residues. V was clipped by 6 bases and J by 7 bases, with 19 bases between them. CDR1 MDHEN and CDR2 SYDVKM come from the germline V gene. CDR3 sequence: CASSPEGRDDNEQFF. CDR3 in DNA: TGTGCCAGCAGCCCCGAAGGGCGGGATGATAATGAGCAGTTCTTC.

The genes are TRBV9 and TRBJ2-7; no clear D. This CDR3 comprises 14 residues. CDR1 is SGDLS and CDR2 is YYNGEE in the germline V gene. Trimming pared 2 bases from V and 6 bases from J, leaving 15 bases between. The DNA of the CDR3 is TGTGCCAGCAGCGTCGAAGGAGTAGGTCGCGAGCAGTACTTC. Translated: CASSVEGVGREQYF.

This clone was observed a handful of times. The rearrangement joins TRBV5-1 to TRBJ1-3, with unresolved D. CDR1 SGHRS and CDR2 YFSETQ come from the germline V gene. CDR3 length: 16 amino acids. V dropped 3 bases and J dropped 0 bases, with 13 bases sitting between them. The CDR3 DNA reads as TGCGCCAGCAGCTGGAATCCAGGCAGCTCTGGAAACACCATATATTTT. Protein sequence: CASSWNPGSSGNTIYF.

The J gene is TRBJ2-3, the V gene TRBV6-1, with TRBD1 matching 9 bases. The CDR3 is 15 amino acids. The V segment lost 5 bases and the J segment 8 bases; nucleotides outside the gene matches: 11. Germline V CDR1 and CDR2: MNHNS, SASEGT. CDR3 sequence: CASSPRDRVEVTQYF. The CDR3 coding sequence is TGTGCCAGCAGTCCCCGGGACAGGGTAGAGGTTACGCAGTATTTT.

The rearrangement uses TRBV6-5 and TRBJ2-7; 7 nucleotides agree with TRBD1. V lost 5 bases and J lost 2; bases outside the gene matches: 9. CDR1 MNHEY and CDR2 SVGAGI come from the germline V gene. The CDR3 runs to 15 residues. The DNA of the CDR3 is TGTGCCAGCAGTCTTCAAGACAGGGCCGCCTACGAGCAGTACTTC. The encoded protein is CASSLQDRAAYEQYF.

The CDR3 reads CASSSFSQGSGTEAFF. The DNA of the CDR3 is TGTGCCAGCAGTTCCTTTTCTCAGGGCTCTGGCACTGAAGCTTTCTTT. The chain couples TRBV28 to TRBJ1-1; possibly TRBD1 for D (5 bases). There are 16 residues in the CDR3. Germline V gives CDR1 MDHEN, CDR2 SYDVKM. V shed 4 bases and J shed 4 bases, with 19 bases lying between them.

The J gene is TRBJ1-1, the V gene TRBV5-1; D ambiguous. The ends were cut back, 4 bases at V and 7 bases at J, with 14 bases in the middle. Germline loops: CDR1 SGHRS, CDR2 YFSETQ. The CDR3 is 13 amino acids. As DNA, the CDR3 is TGCGCCAGCAGCCCCCAGGTAGGAATTGAAGCTTTCTTT. Its translation: CASSPQVGIEAFF. Using reference TRBV5-1 and TRBJ1-1 for the parts outside the CDR3, the full variable domain is KAGVTQTPRYLIKTRGQQVTLSCSPISGHRSVSWYQQTPGQGLQFLFEYFSETQRNKGNFPGRFSGRQFSNSRSEMNVSTLELGDSALYLCASSPQVGIEAFFGQGTRLTVV.

The chain couples TRBV11-2 to TRBJ2-2; 10 bases match TRBD1. The junction had 9 bases not matched to a gene; V was cut back by 5 bases and J by 3 bases. The CDR3 runs 17 residues. CDR1 is SGHAT, CDR2 FQNNGV, per germline. This CDR3 is CASSNLPGQGYTGELFF. In DNA form, the CDR3 reads TGTGCCAGCAGCAATCTACCGGGACAGGGGTACACCGGGGAGCTGTTTTTT.

The gene calls are TRBV6-1 and TRBJ2-1, with 11 bases identical to TRBD2. Germline CDR1 and CDR2: MNHNS and SASEGT. V lost 3 bases to trimming and J lost 7 bases; unmatched junction nucleotides: 8. The CDR3 contains 16 residues. Here the CDR3 DNA reads TGTGCCAGCAGTGACCTTAGCGGGAGGGCCATTAATGAGCAGTTCTTC. Translation gives CASSDLSGRAINEQFF.